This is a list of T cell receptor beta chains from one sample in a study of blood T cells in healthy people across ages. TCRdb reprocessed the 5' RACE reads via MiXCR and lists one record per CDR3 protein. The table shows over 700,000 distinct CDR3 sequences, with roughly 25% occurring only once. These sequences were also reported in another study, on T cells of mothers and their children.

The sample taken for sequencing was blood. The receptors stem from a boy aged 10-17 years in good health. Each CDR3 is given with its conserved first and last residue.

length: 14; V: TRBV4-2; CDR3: CASSHPSVGNEQFF
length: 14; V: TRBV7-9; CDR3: CASGRGGLAGELFF
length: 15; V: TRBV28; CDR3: CASRGAGQASYEQYF
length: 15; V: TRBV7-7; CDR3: CASSDKPGWTGELFF
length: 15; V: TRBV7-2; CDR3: CASSLDTSGSYEQYF
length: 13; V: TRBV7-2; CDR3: CVTRTIPEETQYF
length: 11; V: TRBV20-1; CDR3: CSASPEETQYF
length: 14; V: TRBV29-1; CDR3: CSVESEAETDTQYF
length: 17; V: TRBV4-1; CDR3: CASSQDPAGLAYNEQFF
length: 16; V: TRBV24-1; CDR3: CATSEKPSRGLETQYF
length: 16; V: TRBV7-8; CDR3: CASSFLTGGAYNEQFF
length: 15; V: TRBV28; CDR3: CASSLHLRGENGYTF
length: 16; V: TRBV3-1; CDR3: CASSQEEREGHDTQYF
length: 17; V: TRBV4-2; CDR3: CASSQEGGYHPPYEQYF
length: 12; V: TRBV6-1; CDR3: CASSEWGEKLFF
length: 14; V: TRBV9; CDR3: CASSVDRVTYEQYF
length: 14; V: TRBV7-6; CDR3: CASSLGRLTYEQYF
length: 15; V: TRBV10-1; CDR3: CASSPVAGVTGELFF
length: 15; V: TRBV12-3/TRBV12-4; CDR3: CASSLGRGRADTEYF
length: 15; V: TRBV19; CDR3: CASSGPGAGYHEQFF
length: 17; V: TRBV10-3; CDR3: CAISIPLSGRGADTQYF
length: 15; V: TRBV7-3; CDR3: CASSYGLDVTDTQYF